In this sample, the clone carrying this T cell receptor (beta chain) turned up many times. Antigen unknown. This specimen comes from a study of Graves' ophthalmopathy and Graves' hyperthyroidism. Study-level background: Prior to any treatment, peripheral blood was collected at the time of initial diagnosis. Points from the study as a whole: Separation of ophthalmopathy from stable hyperthyroidism was achieved by a 13-signature model, at approximately 88% sensitivity and approximately 84% specificity. Most thyroid clonotypes with frequency above 0.001 were detected in blood too.

RNA transcripts were the source from which TCR beta CDR3 regions were amplified. RT-PCR was first run with HTBI primers, then multiplex PCR in a second round. MiXCR, run by TCRdb on the multiplex PCR reads, gives a single entry per CDR3 protein. Here the sample spans roughly 400,000 distinct CDR3 sequences, 15% to 20% being singletons. Trimming left V 1 base short and J 6 bases short, with 19 bases between. The CDR3 totals 15 residues. The germline CDR1 and CDR2 sequences are DFQATT and SNEGSKA (reference sequence). Diagnosis relied on clinical symptoms, serum thyroxine, TRAb, thyroid ultrasound and orbital computed tomography.

The TCR originated in a woman younger than 30 with Graves' ophthalmopathy. What was sequenced was peripheral blood. The chain has TRBV20-1 and TRBJ2-7, with D perhaps matching TRBD1 (6 bases). In nucleotides, the CDR3 is TGCAGTGCTAGAGCTGAGGCAGGGGATCGGCGCGAGCAGTACTTC. Its translation: CSARAEAGDRREQYF.